The next 25 T cell receptor beta chains were all read from a single sample in a study of Ad26.COV2.S vaccination and SARS-CoV-2 variants. Treatment noted: about 20 received Ad26.COV2.S at low or high dose, single or two shots; about 5 received placebo; per-sample allocation not given. It was on day 63 after the first vaccine or placebo injection that samples were taken. Sequencing used immunoSEQ multiplex PCR; TCRdb keeps in-frame clones, though not all of them. This table holds over 450,000 clones, 80% to 90% found once. The starting material was peripheral blood, obtained in a trial of Ad26.COV2.S vaccine versus placebo. These receptors all stem from a person aged 18 to 65 who received the Ad26.COV2.S COVID-19 vaccine or a placebo.

On this clone: Other nucleotide sequences in the sample specify the same CDR3. The chain links TRBV30 to TRBJ2-3; 9 nucleotides agree with TRBD2. The CDR3 is 17 residues long. Per germline, CDR1 GTSNPN and CDR2 SVGIG (reference sequence). Trimming took 0 bases from V and 0 from J; bases not matched to a gene: 7. CDR3 loop: CAWSVRRTSGSTDTQYF. DNA of the CDR3: TGTGCCTGGAGTGTTCGTCGAACTAGCGGGAGCACAGATACGCAGTATTTT. The variable domain in full, with the rest retrieved from reference TRBV30 and TRBJ2-3, is SQTIHQWPATLVQPVGSPLSLECTVEGTSNPNLYWYRQAAGRGLQLLFYSVGIGQISSEVPQNLSASRPQDRQFILSSKKLLLSDSGFYLCAWSVRRTSGSTDTQYFGPGTRLTVL.

The gene calls are TRBV18 and TRBJ2-7; D might be TRBD1 or TRBD2, each matching 6 bases. The CDR3 length is 14 residues. The germline V gene has CDR1 KGHSH and CDR2 LQKENI. V lost 4 bases and J lost 3, with 13 bases in between. CDR3: CASSLGGGGYEQYF. CDR3 DNA sequence: TGTGCCAGCTCACTCGGAGGAGGGGGCTACGAGCAGTACTTC.

Note on this clone: Other DNA sequences of this sample code for an identical CDR3. This chain uses TRBV9 with TRBJ1-2; D might be TRBD1 (6 bases). The ends were cut back, 0 bases at V and 4 bases at J, with 7 bases in the middle. CDR1 is SGDLS, CDR2 YYNGEE, per germline. The CDR3 consists of 13 residues. The CDR3 protein is CASSVGTAYGYTF. In DNA form, the CDR3 reads TGTGCCAGCAGCGTAGGGACAGCCTATGGCTACACCTTC.

This chain uses TRBV6-6 with TRBJ2-7; D is tentatively TRBD1 or TRBD2 (5 bases each). V lost 5 bases and J 3 bases, leaving 20 bases between the germline ends. Germline lookup yields CDR1 MNHNY and CDR2 SVGAGI (reference sequence). The CDR3 runs to 16 residues. CDR3 DNA sequence: TGTGCCAGCAGTACGCGTACCGGGACGGATAACTACGAGCAGTACTTC. This codes for CASSTRTGTDNYEQYF.

The chain has TRBV3-1 (or the pseudogene TRBV3-2) and TRBJ1-1, with D uncertain. CDR1 is LGHDT, CDR2 YNNKEL, per germline (reference sequence). The V and J ends lost 3 bases and 6 bases respectively, with 11 bases between them. This CDR3 comprises 13 residues. The CDR3 sequence is CASSQIEKPEAFF. In DNA, the CDR3 is TGTGCCAGCAGCCAGATAGAGAAACCTGAAGCTTTCTTT.

This clone was observed a single time. The chain uses TRBV3-1 (or the pseudogene TRBV3-2) and TRBJ2-4; possibly TRBD1 or TRBD2 for D (5 bases each). Per germline, CDR1 LGHDT and CDR2 YNNKEL (reference sequence). With 4 bases removed from V and 1 base from J, the gap between germline ends came to 11 bases. This CDR3 has 15 residues. The CDR3 nucleotides read TGTGCCAGCAGCCCGGGACCGCAGGCCAAAAACATTCAGTACTTC. Translated, it gives CASSPGPQAKNIQYF.

The CDR3 spells CASSPSDSGKKYEQYF. The CDR3 DNA sequence: TGTGCCAGTAGCCCTTCGGATTCCGGAAAAAAGTACGAGCAGTACTTC. The rearrangement links TRBV19 to TRBJ2-7; D remains ambiguous. The CDR3 runs to 16 residues. Trimming removed 6 bases from V and 4 bases from J, with 22 bases in between. Germline assignment: CDR1 LNHDA and CDR2 SQIVND (reference sequence).

The V call is TRBV24-1, the J call TRBJ1-5, with D possibly TRBD1 on 5 matching bases. Germline loops: CDR1 KGHDR, CDR2 SFDVKD. Between the trimmed V and J ends, which lost 5 bases and 9 bases, there was a span of 13 bases. CDR3 length equals 13 residues. The chain's CDR3 is CATSGGEARPQHF. The CDR3 region has the DNA TGTGCCACCAGTGGGGGGGAGGCAAGGCCCCAGCATTTT.

The chain links TRBV30 to TRBJ1-1; unclear D gene. Germline V CDR1 and CDR2: GTSNPN, SVGIG (reference sequence). CDR3 length equals 13 residues. The V and J ends lost 1 base and 0 bases respectively, with 6 bases between them. The CDR3 here is CAWSASMNTEAFF. The CDR3 bases are TGTGCCTGGAGTGCTTCAATGAACACTGAAGCTTTCTTT.

This chain uses TRBV18 with TRBJ2-3, with 11 bases matching TRBD2. The CDR3 sequence is 16 residues long. J was trimmed by 4 bases and V by 6 bases; bases with no gene match: 9. The germline V gene has CDR1 KGHSH and CDR2 LQKENI. CDR3 amino acids: CASSPQTSGIADTQYF. The DNA for the CDR3 is TGTGCCAGCTCTCCTCAGACTAGCGGGATAGCAGATACGCAGTATTTT. Full variable domain (remainder filled in from reference TRBV18 and TRBJ2-3): NAGVMQNPRHLVRRRGQEARLRCSPMKGHSHVYWYRQLPEEGLKFMVYLQKENIIDESGMPKERFSAEFPKEGPSILRIQQVVRGDSAAYFCASSPQTSGIADTQYFGPGTRLTVL.

V is TRBV25-1 and J is TRBJ2-3; D not resolved. Trimming took off 3 bases at V and 2 bases at J, with 12 bases between the two ends. The CDR3 consists of 15 residues. The germline V gene encodes CDR1 MGHDK and CDR2 SYGVNS. The CDR3 sequence: CASSDLPSDTDTQYF. CDR3 sequence (DNA): TGTGCCAGCAGTGATCTCCCCTCCGACACAGATACGCAGTATTTT.

The V call is TRBV21-1, the J call TRBJ1-5. TRBV21-1 is annotated as a pseudogene. This CDR3 has 15 amino acids. Here the CDR3 reads CASGPPGPSNQPQHF. DNA for the CDR3: TGTGCCAGCGGCCCGCCGGGACCGAGCAATCAGCCCCAGCATTTT.

The chain uses TRBV30 and TRBJ2-7, with a possible D match to TRBD1 (6 bases). V shed 7 bases and J shed 0 bases, with 22 bases lying between them. This CDR3 region has 16 residues. Germline assignment: CDR1 GTSNPN and CDR2 SVGIG (reference sequence). In DNA form, the CDR3 reads TGTGCCTCTCACCGTGTTGAGTCACAGGGCTCCTACGAGCAGTACTTC. It translates to CASHRVESQGSYEQYF.

The chain couples TRBV18 to TRBJ2-2; tentative D call: TRBD1 (6 bases). Per the germline V gene, CDR1 is KGHSH and CDR2 is LQKENI. Trimming took off 2 bases at V and 1 base at J, with 8 bases between the two ends. The CDR3 consists of 15 residues. The CDR3 DNA reads TGTGCCAGCTCACCAAGGACAGTGAACACCGGGGAGCTGTTTTTT. Its translation is CASSPRTVNTGELFF.

The chain uses TRBV29-1 and TRBJ1-5; the D gene is possibly TRBD1 (5 bases). The CDR3 has 12 residues. The germline CDR1 and CDR2 sequences are SQVTM and ANQGSEA. V lost 6 bases, J lost 1 base, and 7 bases lay in between. The CDR3: CSVRESNQPQHF. CDR3 in DNA: TGCAGCGTCAGGGAGAGCAATCAGCCCCAGCATTTT. Full variable domain (rest looked up from reference TRBV29-1 and TRBJ1-5): SAVISQKPSRDICQRGTSLTIQCQVDSQVTMMFWYRQQPGQSLTLIATANQGSEATYESGFVIDKFPISRPNLTFSTLTVSNMSPEDSSIYLCSVRESNQPQHFGDGTRLSIL.

The chain joins TRBV7-9 to TRBJ1-1; D uncertain. The CDR3 is made up of 14 amino acids. CDR1 is SEHNR and CDR2 is FQNEAQ in the germline V gene (reference sequence). V lost 6 bases and J 0 bases, leaving 11 bases between the germline ends. CDR3 sequence reads: CASRPSGLNTEAFF. DNA for the CDR3: TGTGCCAGCAGGCCGTCAGGCCTGAACACTGAAGCTTTCTTT.

This chain joins TRBV9 and TRBJ2-7; 8 positions agree with TRBD1. Losses at the gene ends were 4 bases for V and 3 bases for J; bases not matched to a gene: 9. Germline V lookup: CDR1 SGDLS, CDR2 YYNGEE. This CDR3 spans 15 amino acids. Here the CDR3 reads CASSFGTGTHYEQYF. CDR3 sequence (DNA): TGTGCCAGCAGCTTTGGGACAGGTACCCACTACGAGCAGTACTTC.

This rearrangement joins TRBV13 to TRBJ1-1; no clear D. The CDR3 is made up of 15 amino acids. Trimming removed 0 bases at V and 4 bases at J, with 12 bases between. Per the germline V gene, CDR1 is PRHDT and CDR2 is FYEKMQ (reference sequence). The CDR3 spells CASSLGPSSRTEAFF. In DNA form, the CDR3 reads TGTGCCAGCAGCTTAGGCCCTTCAAGCCGCACTGAAGCTTTCTTT.

V usage is TRBV11-2 and J usage is TRBJ2-1, with 9 bases that match TRBD2. The CDR3 runs to 16 residues. Germline V CDR1 and CDR2: SGHAT, FQNNGV. Trimming cost V 1 base and J 8 bases; bases outside gene matches: 9. CDR3 sequence: CASSLGVRLAGYEQFF. For the CDR3, the DNA is TGTGCCAGCAGCTTAGGAGTCCGGCTAGCGGGATATGAGCAGTTCTTC.

Here the CDR3 reads CATSRDLARGDTGELFF. For the CDR3, the DNA is TGTGCCACCAGCAGAGATTTGGCGAGGGGCGACACCGGGGAGCTGTTTTTT. The chain recombines TRBV15 with TRBJ2-2, with D perhaps matching TRBD1 or TRBD2 (5 bases each). From germline, CDR1 is LNHNV and CDR2 YYDKDF (reference sequence). CDR3 length equals 17 residues. V lost 0 bases and J 3 bases, leaving 14 bases between the germline ends. The whole variable domain, remainder taken from reference TRBV15 and TRBJ2-2, is DAMVIQNPRYQVTQFGKPVTLSCSQTLNHNVMYWYQQKSSQAPKLLFHYYDKDFNNEADTPDNFQSRRPNTSFCFLDIRSPGLGDTAMYLCATSRDLARGDTGELFFGEGSRLTVL.

This clone was seen only once. J is TRBJ2-7 and V is TRBV10-3; TRBD1 agrees at 9 bases. Germline V gives CDR1 ENHRY, CDR2 SYGVKD. Germline trimming cut 2 bases from V and 4 bases from J; bases unmatched to any gene: 6. The CDR3 contains 15 residues. The CDR3 sequence is CAISEGTGRYYEQYF. The CDR3, as DNA: TGTGCCATCAGTGAGGGGACAGGGCGATATTACGAGCAGTACTTC.

The chain has TRBV3-1 (or the pseudogene TRBV3-2) and TRBJ2-3; 8 bases map to TRBD2. Germline CDR1 and CDR2: LGHDT and YNNKEL (reference sequence). V lost 7 bases to trimming and J lost 6 bases; unmatched junction nucleotides: 15. The CDR3 length is 16 residues. The CDR3 DNA follows: TGTGCCAGCACCAAGTCCGGGACTAGTTATGCGGATACGCAGTATTTT. It encodes CASTKSGTSYADTQYF.

This clone was recorded only once. The gene calls are TRBV4-2 and TRBJ2-7; no definite D call. This CDR3 region has 16 residues. Trimming left V 0 bases short and J 0 bases short, with 12 bases between. Germline V gives CDR1 LGHNA, CDR2 YNFKEQ. The CDR3 loop reads CASSQDRQSLSYEQYF. CDR3 sequence (DNA): TGTGCCAGCAGCCAAGACCGGCAATCCCTCTCCTACGAGCAGTACTTC.

J is TRBJ1-1 and V is TRBV9, with 10 positions matching TRBD1. The junction had 3 bases not matched to a gene; V was cut back by 3 bases and J by 7 bases. The CDR3 has 13 amino acids. Germline V gives CDR1 SGDLS, CDR2 YYNGEE. The CDR3 DNA is TGTGCCAGCAGCGCCCGGACAGGGGGTGAAGCTTTCTTT. Its protein is CASSARTGGEAFF.

V usage is TRBV2 and J usage is TRBJ1-1, with a weak D call TRBD1 (5 bases). The length of the CDR3 is 13 residues. V was shortened by 8 bases and J by 1 base, with 11 bases between the two germline ends. Germline V lookup: CDR1 SNHLY, CDR2 FYNNEI. CDR3 sequence: CASSTDRNTEAFF. DNA of the CDR3: TGTGCCAGCTCCACCGACAGGAACACTGAAGCTTTCTTT.